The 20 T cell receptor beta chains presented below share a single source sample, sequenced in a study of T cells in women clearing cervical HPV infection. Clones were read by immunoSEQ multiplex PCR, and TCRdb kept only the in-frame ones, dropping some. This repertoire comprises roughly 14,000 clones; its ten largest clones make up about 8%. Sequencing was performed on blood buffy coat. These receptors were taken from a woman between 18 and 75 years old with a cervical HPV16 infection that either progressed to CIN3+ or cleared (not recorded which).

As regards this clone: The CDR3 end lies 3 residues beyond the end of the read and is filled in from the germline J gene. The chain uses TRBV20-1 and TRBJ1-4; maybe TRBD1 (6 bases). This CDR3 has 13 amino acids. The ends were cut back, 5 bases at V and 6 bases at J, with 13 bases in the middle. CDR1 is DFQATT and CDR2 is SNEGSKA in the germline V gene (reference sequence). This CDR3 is CSASQGNYEKLFF. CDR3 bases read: TGCAGTGCTTCACAGGGCAACTATGAAAAA.

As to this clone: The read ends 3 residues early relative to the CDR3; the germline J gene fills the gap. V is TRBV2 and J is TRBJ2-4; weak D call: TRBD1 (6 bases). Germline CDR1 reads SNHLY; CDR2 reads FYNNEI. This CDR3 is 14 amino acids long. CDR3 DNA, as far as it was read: TGTGCCAGCAGTGAAGAAAGAGGCAGGGGTGGT. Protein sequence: CASSEERGRGG. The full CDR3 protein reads CASSEERGRGGQYF. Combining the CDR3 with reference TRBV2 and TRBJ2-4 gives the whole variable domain EPEVTQTPSHQVTQMGQEVILRCVPISNHLYFYWYRQILGQKVEFLVSFYNNEISEKSEIFDDQFSVERPDGSNFTLKIRSTKLEDSAMYFCASSEERGRGGQYFGAGTRLSVL.

CDR3 DNA, as far as it was read: TGCAGTGCTAGTACCCGGACGAGGGGGCAGCCC. Protein sequence: CSASTRTRGQP. The CDR3 in full is CSASTRTRGQPQHF. The rearrangement joins TRBV20-1 to TRBJ1-5; perhaps TRBD1 as D (6 bases). The CDR3 end is not reached by the read, which stops 3 residues before it; the germline J gene fills it in. Between the trimmed V and J ends, which lost 3 bases and 7 bases, there was a span of 16 bases. The CDR3 runs to 14 residues. The germline gives CDR1 DFQATT, CDR2 SNEGSKA (reference sequence).

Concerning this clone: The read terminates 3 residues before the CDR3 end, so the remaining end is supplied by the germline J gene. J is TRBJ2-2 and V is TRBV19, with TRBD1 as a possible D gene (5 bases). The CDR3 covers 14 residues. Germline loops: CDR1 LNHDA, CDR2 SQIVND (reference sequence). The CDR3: CASSVGSGANVLFF. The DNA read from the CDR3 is TGTGCCAGTAGTGTGGGCTCTGGGGCCAACGTG. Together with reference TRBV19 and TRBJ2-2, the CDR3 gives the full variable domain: DGGITQSPKYLFRKEGQNVTLSCEQNLNHDAMYWYRQDPGQGLRLIYYSQIVNDFQKGDIAEGYSVSREKKESFPLTVTSAQKNPTAFYLCASSVGSGANVLFFGEGSRLTVL.

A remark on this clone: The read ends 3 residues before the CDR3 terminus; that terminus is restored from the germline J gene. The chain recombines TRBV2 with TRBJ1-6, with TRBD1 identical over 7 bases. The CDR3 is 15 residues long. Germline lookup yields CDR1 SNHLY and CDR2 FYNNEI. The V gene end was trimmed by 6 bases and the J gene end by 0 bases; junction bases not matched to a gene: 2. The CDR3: CASRTGSSYNSPLHF. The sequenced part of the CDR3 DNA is TGTGCCAGCAGGACAGGGAGCTCCTATAATTCACCC.

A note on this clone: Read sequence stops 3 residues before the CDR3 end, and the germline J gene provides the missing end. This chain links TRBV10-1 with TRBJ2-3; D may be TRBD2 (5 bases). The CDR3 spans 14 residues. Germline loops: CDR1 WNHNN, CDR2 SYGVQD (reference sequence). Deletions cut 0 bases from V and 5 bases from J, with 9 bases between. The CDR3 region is CASSESQRIDTQYF. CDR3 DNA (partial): TGCGCCAGCAGTGAGTCCCAGCGGATAGATACG.

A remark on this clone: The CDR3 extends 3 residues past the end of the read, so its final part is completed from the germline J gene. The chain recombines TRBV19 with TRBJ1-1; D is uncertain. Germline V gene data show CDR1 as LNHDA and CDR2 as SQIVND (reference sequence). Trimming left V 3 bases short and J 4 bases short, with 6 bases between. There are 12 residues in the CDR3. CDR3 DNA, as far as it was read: TGTGCCAGTAGTATGCGGAGCACTGAA. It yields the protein CASSMRSTE. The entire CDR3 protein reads CASSMRSTEAFF.

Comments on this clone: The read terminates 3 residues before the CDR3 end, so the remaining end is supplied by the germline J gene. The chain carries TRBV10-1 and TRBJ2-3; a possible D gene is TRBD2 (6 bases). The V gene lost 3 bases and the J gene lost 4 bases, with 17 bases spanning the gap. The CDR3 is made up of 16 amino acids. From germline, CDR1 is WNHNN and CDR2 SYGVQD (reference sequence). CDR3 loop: CASSDMGGSSADTQYF. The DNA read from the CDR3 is TGCGCCAGCAGTGATATGGGTGGTTCTAGCGCAGATACG.

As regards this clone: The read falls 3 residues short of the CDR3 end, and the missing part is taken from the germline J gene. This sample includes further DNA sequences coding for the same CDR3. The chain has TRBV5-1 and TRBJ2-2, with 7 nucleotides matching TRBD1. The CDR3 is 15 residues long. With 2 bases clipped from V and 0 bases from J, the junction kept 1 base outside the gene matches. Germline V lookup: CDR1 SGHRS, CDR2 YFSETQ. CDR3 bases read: TGCGCCAGCAGCTTAGGGACAGCGAACACCGGGGAG. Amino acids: CASSLGTANTGE. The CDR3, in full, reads CASSLGTANTGELFF.

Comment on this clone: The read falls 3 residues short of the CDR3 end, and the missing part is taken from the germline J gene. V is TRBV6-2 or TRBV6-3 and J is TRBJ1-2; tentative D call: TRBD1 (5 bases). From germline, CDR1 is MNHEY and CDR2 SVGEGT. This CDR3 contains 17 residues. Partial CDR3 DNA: TGTGCCAGCAGTTCCAGCTACCCGACAGACTTCTACAATGAC. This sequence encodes CASSSSYPTDFYND. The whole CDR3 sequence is CASSSSYPTDFYNDYTF.

The sequenced CDR3 bases are TGTGCCAGCAGCTTAATGGGGACAACTAATGAAAAG. This encodes CASSLMGTTNEK. The whole CDR3 protein reads CASSLMGTTNEKLFF. The J gene is TRBJ2-2, the V gene TRBV7-2; D might be TRBD1 (6 bases). The CDR3 is cut off 3 residues early in the read; its end comes from the germline J gene. The CDR3 totals 15 residues. Germline V CDR1 and CDR2: SGHTA, FQGNSA. The full variable domain, its missing parts supplied by reference TRBV7-2 and TRBJ2-2, is GAGVSQSPSNKVTEKGKDVELRCDPISGHTALYWYRQSLGQGLEFLIYFQGNSAPDKSGLPSDRFSAERTGGSVSTLTIQRTQQEDSAVYLCASSLMGTTNEKLFFGEGSRLTVL.

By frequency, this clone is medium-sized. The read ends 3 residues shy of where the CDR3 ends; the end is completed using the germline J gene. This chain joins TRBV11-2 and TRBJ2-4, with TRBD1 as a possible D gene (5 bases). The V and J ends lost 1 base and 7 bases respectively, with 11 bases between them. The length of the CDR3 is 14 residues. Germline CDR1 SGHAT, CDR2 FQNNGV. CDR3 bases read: TGTGCCAGCAGCTTAGGGCTGGACAACAACATT. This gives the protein CASSLGLDNNI. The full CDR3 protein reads CASSLGLDNNIQYF.

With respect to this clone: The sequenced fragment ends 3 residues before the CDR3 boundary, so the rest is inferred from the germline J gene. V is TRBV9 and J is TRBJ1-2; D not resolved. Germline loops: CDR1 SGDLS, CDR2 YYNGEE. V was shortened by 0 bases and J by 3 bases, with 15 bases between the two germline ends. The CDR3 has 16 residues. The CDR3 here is CASSVEPGLLYYGYTF. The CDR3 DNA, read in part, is TGTGCCAGCAGCGTAGAGCCAGGCCTCCTATACTATGGC.

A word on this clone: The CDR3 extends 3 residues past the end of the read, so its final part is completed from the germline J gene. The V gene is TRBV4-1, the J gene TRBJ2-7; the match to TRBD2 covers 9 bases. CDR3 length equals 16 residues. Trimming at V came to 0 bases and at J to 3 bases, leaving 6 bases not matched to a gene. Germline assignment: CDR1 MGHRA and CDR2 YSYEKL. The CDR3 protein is CASSQDSGGSYYEQYF. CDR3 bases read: TGCGCCAGCAGCCAAGATAGCGGGGGTAGTTACTACGAG.

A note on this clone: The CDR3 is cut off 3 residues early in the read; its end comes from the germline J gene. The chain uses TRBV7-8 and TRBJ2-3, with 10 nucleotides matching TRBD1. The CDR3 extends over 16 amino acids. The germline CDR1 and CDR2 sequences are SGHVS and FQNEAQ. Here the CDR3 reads CASSTRQGAVEETQYF. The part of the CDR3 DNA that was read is TGTGCCAGCAGCACTCGACAGGGGGCAGTAGAGGAGACG.

The CDR3 region is CASSSTGDYGYTF. The sequenced CDR3 bases are TGTGCCAGCAGCTCTACAGGGGATTATGGC. This chain connects TRBV11-3 to TRBJ1-2, with TRBD1 matching over 7 bases. The read terminates 3 residues ahead of where the CDR3 ends, so the germline J gene completes it. Trimming removed 4 bases from V and 5 bases from J; junction bases left unmatched: 4. The CDR3 runs to 13 residues. Per germline, CDR1 SGHNT and CDR2 YENEEA.

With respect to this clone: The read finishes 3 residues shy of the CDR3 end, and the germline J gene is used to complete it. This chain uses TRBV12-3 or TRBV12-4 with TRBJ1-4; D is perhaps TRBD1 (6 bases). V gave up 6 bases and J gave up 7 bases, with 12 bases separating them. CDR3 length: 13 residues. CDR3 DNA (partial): TGTGCCAGCAGCCAGGACAGTATTGAAAAA. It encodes CASSQDSIEK. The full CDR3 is CASSQDSIEKLFF.

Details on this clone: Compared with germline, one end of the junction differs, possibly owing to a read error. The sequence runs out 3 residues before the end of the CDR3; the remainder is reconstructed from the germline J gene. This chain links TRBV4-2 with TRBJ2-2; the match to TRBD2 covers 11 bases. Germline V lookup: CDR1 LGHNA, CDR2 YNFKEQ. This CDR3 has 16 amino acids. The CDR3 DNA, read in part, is TGCGCCAGCAGCCACCTAGGGACTAGCGGAACCGGGGAG. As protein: CASSHLGTSGTGE. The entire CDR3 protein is CASSHLGTSGTGELFF.

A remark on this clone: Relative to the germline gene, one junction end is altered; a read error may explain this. Partial CDR3 DNA: TGCGCCAGCAGCCAAGATTTCTTACCCGGGGTGTACGAAAAA. As protein: CASSQDFLPGVYEK. In full, the CDR3 is CASSQDFLPGVYEKLFF. J is TRBJ1-4 and V is TRBV4-2, with unresolved D. The read is 3 residues too short to cover the CDR3 end, so that end is filled in from the germline J gene. There are 17 residues in the CDR3. Germline-derived CDR1 and CDR2 are LGHNA and YNFKEQ.

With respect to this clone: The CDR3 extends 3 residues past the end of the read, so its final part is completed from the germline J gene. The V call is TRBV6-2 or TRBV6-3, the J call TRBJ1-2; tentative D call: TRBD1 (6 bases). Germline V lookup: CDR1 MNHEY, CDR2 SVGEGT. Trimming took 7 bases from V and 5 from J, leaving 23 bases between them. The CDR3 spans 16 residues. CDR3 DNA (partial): TGTGCCAGCACCCAGCCCGGGACATCGCTATCGTATGGC. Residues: CASTQPGTSLSYG. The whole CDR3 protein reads CASTQPGTSLSYGYTF.